Following are 10 T cell receptor beta chains from one sample sequenced in a study of cytomegalovirus exposure and HLA in healthy donors. PCR was performed using 60 Vbeta and 13 Jbeta primers. TCRdb keeps only in-frame clones here, not all; method: immunoSEQ multiplex PCR. The table shows about 150,000 clones, with 60% to 85% occurring only once. Sequencing was carried out using PBMCs. The receptors here all came from a woman aged 40 to 55 in good health and CMV-seronegative.

The J gene is TRBJ1-5, the V gene TRBV28, with a weak D call TRBD1 (6 bases). The CDR3 length is 16 residues. Trimming took 4 bases from V and 3 from J, leaving 16 bases between them. The V gene's germline CDR1 is MDHEN and CDR2 SYDVKM. The CDR3 bases are TGTGCCAGCAGTTCCATCGGGGCAGGGGTCAATCAGCCCCAGCATTTT. Translated: CASSSIGAGVNQPQHF. Variable domain in full (rest from reference TRBV28 and TRBJ1-5): DVKVTQSSRYLVKRTGEKVFLECVQDMDHENMFWYRQDPGLGLRLIYFSYDVKMKEKGDIPEGYSVSREKKERFSLILESASTNQTSMYLCASSSIGAGVNQPQHFGDGTRLSIL.

The chain couples TRBV6-5 to TRBJ2-1; 11 nucleotides align to TRBD2. This CDR3 has 15 residues. Germline CDR1 MNHEY, CDR2 SVGAGI. Trimming cost V 2 bases and J 8 bases; bases outside gene matches: 5. CDR3 coding DNA: TGTGCCAGCAGTTACGCAACTAGCGGGAGCCATGAGCAGTTCTTC. The encoded protein is CASSYATSGSHEQFF.

V usage is TRBV19 and J usage is TRBJ1-5, with 8 bases lining up with TRBD1. CDR1 LNHDA and CDR2 SQIVND come from the germline V gene (reference sequence). The CDR3 runs to 16 residues. The ends lost 1 base at V and 5 bases at J; junction bases unmatched: 7. The CDR3 sequence: CASSIVRAGGYQPQHF. CDR3 DNA sequence: TGTGCCAGTAGTATAGTAAGGGCAGGGGGCTATCAGCCCCAGCATTTT.

The chain joins TRBV7-9 to TRBJ1-2; TRBD1 is a possible D gene (5 bases). The V and J ends lost 3 bases and 2 bases respectively, with 13 bases between them. From germline, CDR1 is SEHNR and CDR2 FQNEAQ (reference sequence). This CDR3 spans 15 amino acids. The CDR3 here is CASSFGITGNYGYTF. CDR3 DNA: TGTGCCAGCAGCTTCGGAATAACAGGCAACTATGGCTACACCTTC.

The chain employs TRBV7-6 and TRBJ1-1; TRBD1 aligns across 8 bases. Unmatched junction bases numbered 7, after V lost 1 base and J lost 0 bases. The germline V gene has CDR1 SGHVS and CDR2 FNYEAQ. The CDR3 extends over 17 amino acids. Here the CDR3 reads CASSLDRHRGLNTEAFF. The CDR3 DNA follows: TGTGCCAGCAGCTTAGATCGCCACAGGGGGTTGAACACTGAAGCTTTCTTT.

The rearrangement uses TRBV29-1 and TRBJ2-7; TRBD2 might be the D (5 bases). Trimming took off 0 bases at V and 5 bases at J, with 11 bases between the two ends. Per the germline V gene, CDR1 is SQVTM and CDR2 is ANQGSEA. CDR3 length: 13 residues. For the CDR3, the DNA is TGCAGCGTTGAAGATCCCCGGGGTGACGAGCAGTACTTC. Translation gives CSVEDPRGDEQYF.

This clone was picked up one time. The chain links TRBV7-9 to TRBJ1-1, with D unclear. CDR3 length: 13 residues. V dropped 5 bases and J dropped 5 bases, with 12 bases sitting between them. Germline lookup yields CDR1 SEHNR and CDR2 FQNEAQ (reference sequence). The CDR3 region is CASSQVAGTEAFF. As DNA, the CDR3 is TGTGCCAGCAGCCAGGTGGCGGGAACTGAAGCTTTCTTT.

This clone appeared a single time. The chain has TRBV5-8 and TRBJ2-1; 7 bases are a match to TRBD2. Germline V gives CDR1 SGHTS, CDR2 YDEGEE. The CDR3 spans 17 residues. With V trimmed by 4 bases and J by 4 bases, 14 bases remained unmatched. The CDR3 DNA sequence: TGTGCCAGCAGCCTGAATCGAGGGACTACAGATTACAATGAGCAGTTCTTC. Encoded protein: CASSLNRGTTDYNEQFF.

The chain has TRBV5-1 and TRBJ2-1; 12 bases map to TRBD2. The germline CDR1 and CDR2 sequences are SGHRS and YFSETQ. The J segment lost 8 bases and the V segment lost 4 bases, leaving 7 bases of the junction unmatched. The CDR3 is 15 residues long. The CDR3 loop is CASSPPTSGSHEQFF. CDR3 sequence (DNA): TGCGCCAGCAGCCCCCCGACTAGCGGGAGTCATGAGCAGTTCTTC.

The gene calls are TRBV28 and TRBJ1-6; D is possibly TRBD1 (5 bases). Trimming took 3 bases from V and 2 from J, leaving 11 bases between them. The germline V gene has CDR1 MDHEN and CDR2 SYDVKM. The CDR3 is made up of 16 amino acids. The CDR3 region has the DNA TGTGCCAGCAGTTTGACTCAGGGTGCCTATAATTCACCCCTCCACTTT. The encoded protein is CASSLTQGAYNSPLHF.